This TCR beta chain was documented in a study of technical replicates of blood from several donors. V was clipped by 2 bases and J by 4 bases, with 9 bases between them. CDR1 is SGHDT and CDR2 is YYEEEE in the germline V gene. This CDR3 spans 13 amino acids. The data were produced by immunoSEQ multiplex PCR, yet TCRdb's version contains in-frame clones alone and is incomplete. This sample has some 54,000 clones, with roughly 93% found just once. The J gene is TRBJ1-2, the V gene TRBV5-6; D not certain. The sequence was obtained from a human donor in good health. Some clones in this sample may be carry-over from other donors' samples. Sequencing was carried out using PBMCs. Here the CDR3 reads CASSFPGLYGYTF. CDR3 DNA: TGTGCCAGCAGCTTCCCCGGACTCTATGGCTACACCTTC.